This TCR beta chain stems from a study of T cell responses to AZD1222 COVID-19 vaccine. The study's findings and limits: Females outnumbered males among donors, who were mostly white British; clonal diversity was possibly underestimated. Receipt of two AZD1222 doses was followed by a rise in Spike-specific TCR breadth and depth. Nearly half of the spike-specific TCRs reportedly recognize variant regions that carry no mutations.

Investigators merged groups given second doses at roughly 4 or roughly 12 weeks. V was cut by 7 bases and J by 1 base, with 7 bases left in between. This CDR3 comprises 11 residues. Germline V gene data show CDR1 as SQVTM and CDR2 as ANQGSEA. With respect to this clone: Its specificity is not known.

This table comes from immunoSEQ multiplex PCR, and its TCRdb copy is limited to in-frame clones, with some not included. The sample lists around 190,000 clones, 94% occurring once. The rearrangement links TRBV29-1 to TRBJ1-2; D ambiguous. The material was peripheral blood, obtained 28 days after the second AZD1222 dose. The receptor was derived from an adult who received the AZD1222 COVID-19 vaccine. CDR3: CSATVNYGYTF. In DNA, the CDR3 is TGCAGCGCGACGGTTAACTATGGCTACACCTTC. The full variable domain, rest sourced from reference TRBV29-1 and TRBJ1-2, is SAVISQKPSRDICQRGTSLTIQCQVDSQVTMMFWYRQQPGQSLTLIATANQGSEATYESGFVIDKFPISRPNLTFSTLTVSNMSPEDSSIYLCSATVNYGYTFGSGTRLTVV.